The rows below give T cell receptor beta chains drawn from one sample of a study of regulatory T cells in long-lasting Graves disease. MiXCR, applied by TCRdb to the multiplex PCR reads, yields one record per CDR3 protein. The sample lists about 540,000 distinct CDR3 sequences; less than 15% were seen once. These same data were also listed under a study on T cells in Graves' hyperthyroidism and ophthalmopathy.

This specimen consisted of peripheral blood mononuclear cells (PBMCs), obtained at new diagnosis, from a patient treated with antithyroid drugs. The receptors were gathered from a man aged 25-40 years with Graves disease. Both conserved end residues are part of each CDR3. A clone size is listed for some rows: how often the clone was seen (once, few, many), or a class if it is expanded.

TRBV2	TRBJ2-5	many	CASRRVYQETQYF
TRBV20-1	TRBJ1-5	few	CSAASNQPQHF
TRBV2	TRBJ1-5	many	CASSVVGANQPQHF
TRBV20-1	TRBJ2-4	many	CSARARDRGNIQYF
TRBV29-1	TRBJ2-1	many	CSISRPGRANEQFF
TRBV7-6	TRBJ1-5	NA	CASSSPPGRGGNQPQHF
TRBV29-1	TRBJ2-7	NA	CSVNDRGGDEQYF
TRBV11-2	TRBJ2-5	many	CASSLAAGRLETQYF
TRBV30	TRBJ2-5	few	CAWSSGPVGTQYF
TRBV12-3/TRBV12-4	TRBJ2-1	many	CASSLIPLEGGPNEQFF
TRBV10-2	TRBJ1-1	NA	CASRSGTEAFF
TRBV6-1	TRBJ2-6	many	CASSLKPTGSGANVLTF
TRBV11-2	TRBJ2-7	many	CASSPRLGASSYEQYF
TRBV27	TRBJ1-2	many	CASSSRHGDRYGYTF
TRBV20-1	TRBJ2-7	many	CSADRLAASYEQYF
TRBV10-3	TRBJ2-1	few	CAIRSGNEQFF
TRBV29-1	TRBJ2-7	NA	CSVEGGGQGSYEQYF
TRBV12-3/TRBV12-4	TRBJ2-5	many	CASSLSSGKETQYF
TRBV19	TRBJ1-5	few	CASRYGRRPQHF
TRBV27	TRBJ2-2	few	CASSSRLAGGKNTGELFF
TRBV3-1	TRBJ2-7	NA	CASSGLAGVSEQYF
TRBV24-1	TRBJ2-1	many	CATSDGQWNEQFF
TRBV10-3	TRBJ1-1	few	CAVRRGLNTEAFF
TRBV27	TRBJ2-5	many	CASRGWEGETQYF
TRBV7-2	TRBJ2-1	many	CASSSGAGSYNEQFF
TRBV2	TRBJ2-7	many	CASRNRDGSYEQYF
TRBV7-9	TRBJ2-5	many	CASSSSEGSRETQYF
TRBV4-2	TRBJ2-3	NA	CASSQGRGAADTQYF
TRBV5-1	TRBJ2-5	many	CASSLEPTVAETQYF
TRBV11-2	TRBJ2-7	many	CASSLLSGMGEQYF
TRBV27	TRBJ2-2	many	CASSLEASNQGELFF
TRBV9	TRBJ1-2	few	CASSRGTAGGYTF
TRBV11-2	TRBJ2-7	many	CASSFTRAYEQYF
TRBV6-2/TRBV6-3	TRBJ2-5	many	CASRLSSRETQYF
TRBV18	TRBJ1-2	many	CASSPDGGYGYTF
TRBV7-9	TRBJ2-1	few	CASSNPFYNEQFF
TRBV2	TRBJ2-3	many	CASSGGDPWSGRGDTQYF
TRBV28	TRBJ2-2	few	CASSLGGTGGGELFF
TRBV29-1	TRBJ2-7	NA	CSVGTGTSYEQYF
TRBV20-1	TRBJ1-5	many	CSAGIGWGNQPQHF
TRBV7-9	TRBJ2-7	many	CASSERLAGVYEQYF
TRBV27	TRBJ1-1	NA	CASSPLGTTGAEAFF
TRBV6-1	TRBJ2-4	NA	CASSPGLREAKNIQYF
TRBV27	TRBJ2-7	many	CASSSLGASYEQYF
TRBV9	TRBJ2-1	few	CASSREKNAYNEQFF
TRBV29-1	TRBJ1-1	many	CSGFSQGFTEAFF
TRBV29-1	TRBJ1-1	many	CSGSLNTEAFF
TRBV7-2	TRBJ1-6	NA	CASTLVALNSPLHF
TRBV7-9	TRBJ2-7	many	CASSSRQGSSYEQYF
TRBV5-1	TRBJ2-7	many	CASSPLAGNEQYF